This T cell receptor (beta chain) was recovered during a study of early T cells in non-severe SARS-CoV-2 infection (dated by TCRdb to 2020 to 2023). For context, the study as a whole: Because TCR sequencing was done on bulk RNA from unsorted whole blood, the alpha and beta chains could not be paired. Overall results and qualifications from the work: VDJdb matching was skewed toward anti-spike CD8 responses, so virus-specific expansions were likely underestimated and private and CD4 specificities were missed.

Set within a cohort of healthcare workers in London, UK, this nested case-control study involved weekly PCR testing of nasopharyngeal swabs along with blood sampling. Healthcare workers were recruited during the week of the UK lockdown, between 23 and 31 March 2020, and followed weekly for up to roughly 15 weeks. This clonotype was detected a few times. The antigen this receptor binds is unknown. The input lacks base qualities; no much larger clone sits a single base away. CDR1 and CDR2 are read off the germline V gene as MGHDK and SYGVNS. V gives up 4 bases and J gives up 5 bases, and the segment between their germline ends measures 11 bases. The CDR3 numbers 13 residues from cysteine through phenylalanine. Only the CDR3 part of the read is kept: 39 bases, read in frame from the first base. The library was made by 5' RACE. Data came from a NextSeq 500. In the TCR library protocol, unique molecular identifiers were attached to individual cDNA molecules to correct for PCR bias and sequencing error. Sequencing covered both TCR alpha and beta chains, and within each sample the abundances of alpha and beta sequences were tightly co-correlated. The published analysis was carried out like this. Decombinator V4 was used to perform V gene, J gene and CDR3 annotation of TCR sequences. Expanded TCRs were defined as changing significantly between any two time points under a Poisson model with p below 0.0001. TCR abundances were normalised to the total number of TCRs sequenced per sample and expressed as counts per million. TRAV1-2 paired with TRAJ12, TRAJ20 or TRAJ33 defined MAIT TCRs, while TRAV10 paired with TRAJ18 defined iNKT TCRs. VDJdb, accessed 1 November 2021, was searched for CMV, EBV and SARS-CoV-2 annotated TCRs, with TCRs annotated for multiple antigens excluded. TCRdb ran its own pipeline on the public reads, namely fastp trimming at Q25 and MiXCR clone calling, and kept in-frame beta chains. Each entry merges the rows of one CDR3 protein and shows their most common DNA and genes. TCRdb assigned the V and J calls; the authors' analysis was not used. The sample table holds 50,000 or so distinct CDR3 sequences, of which around 6% were seen once. Approximately 4.1% of the sample lies in the top ten.

The chain is made from TRBV25-1 and TRBJ2-5; a confident D gene designation cannot be given. The sequence was obtained from an adult who was a healthcare worker with PCR-confirmed SARS-CoV-2 infection or an uninfected control (not recorded which). The material sequenced was whole blood. The nucleotide sequence reads TGTGCCAGCAGTGTGGTCCCCCAGGAGACCCAGTACTTC. The encoded protein is CASSVVPQETQYF.